The clone carrying this TCR beta chain was observed a few times. What it binds is not known. There are 13 residues in the CDR3. CDR1 and CDR2 from the germline V gene are DFQATT and SNEGSKA (reference sequence). Unmatched junction bases numbered 6, after V lost 7 bases and J lost 4 bases. These data belong to a study of type 1 regulatory T cells. Study summary: T-allo10 is a Tr1-enriched, alloantigen-specific CD4 T cell product made in vitro. The study's findings and limits: Tr1 cells had a more restricted TCR repertoire than non-Tr1 cells.

TCRdb used MiXCR to reprocess the reads, holding one entry per CDR3 protein. The sample has about 69,000 distinct CDR3 sequences, more than 20% seen once. The chain has TRBV20-1 and TRBJ2-3; the match to TRBD2 covers 9 bases. The sequence was collected from a human donor in good health. The source material was cultured type 1 regulatory T (Tr1) cells, either the whole culture or a sorted fraction (not recorded which). CDR3 nucleotides: TGCAGTGTTCCGGGACTAGCAGCAGATACGCAGTATTTT. It codes for CSVPGLAADTQYF.